This T cell receptor (beta chain) was identified in a study of molecular identifiers for immune sequencing clone quantification. Whole-study results and caveats: The share of molecules held by clones above 20 RNA copies was over 97% in effector cells and under 1% in naive cells. Clone sizes could be underestimated for highly expanded clones when identical TCR molecules share a barcode.

This clonotype was detected ten times or more. Antigen: not known. Library preparation followed earlier protocols using designated TCR primers. From the PCR reads, TCRdb called clonotypes with MiXCR, one entry per CDR3 protein. The repertoire holds a few hundred thousand distinct CDR3 sequences, with approximately 25% as singletons. The V gene's germline CDR1 is SNHLY and CDR2 FYNNEI. This CDR3 is built from 17 residues. The V gene end was trimmed by 6 bases and the J gene end by 1 base; junction bases not matched to a gene: 10. The V call is TRBV2, the J call TRBJ2-3; 10 bases agree with TRBD2. The sequenced material came from naive CD8+ T cells from blood, with Jurkat cell RNA spiked in. The subset is: FACS-sorted CD8+CD4-CCR7+CD45RA+ naive T cells. The TCR was taken from a human donor in good health. Some libraries in this study had Jurkat cell RNA spiked in. The CDR3, as DNA: TGTGCCAGCAGACTCCCTAGCGGGGGTCCCGGCACAGATACGCAGTATTTT. Translated, it gives CASRLPSGGPGTDTQYF.